Listed here are 14 T cell receptor beta chains from one sample, sequenced in a study of CD8+CD57+ T cells in acquired aplastic anemia. The sequenced patients had an expansion of CD8+CD57+ cells seen by flow cytometry. Genomic DNA templated the TCR beta VDJ and CDR3 profiling. MiXCR, applied by TCRdb to the reads, yields one record per CDR3 protein. The profile shows 200,000 to 250,000 distinct CDR3 sequences, about half of them singletons. The sample comprised sorted CD4+, CD8+, or CD8+CD57+ T cells (not recorded which) from PBMCs. Receptor source: a human donor with aplastic anemia.

CDR3 protein: CSVKGGTGGAGEQYF. CDR3 sequence (DNA): TGCAGCGTTAAGGGGGGGACAGGGGGCGCGGGCGAGCAGTACTTC. This chain joins TRBV29-1 and TRBJ2-7; TRBD1 agrees at 12 bases. Germline V gene lookup returns CDR1 SQVTM and CDR2 ANQGSEA. The CDR3 runs 15 residues. V shed 5 bases, J shed 6 bases, and the junction held 11 bases outside the gene matches.

The gene calls are TRBV5-6 and TRBJ1-5; possible D gene TRBD1, 6 bases. Germline assignment: CDR1 SGHDT and CDR2 YYEEEE. Trimming pared 4 bases from V and 4 bases from J, leaving 12 bases between. This CDR3 is 14 amino acids long. The CDR3 spells CASSPDRPNQPQHF. The CDR3 DNA sequence: TGTGCCAGCAGCCCGGACAGACCTAATCAGCCCCAGCATTTT.

V usage is TRBV2 and J usage is TRBJ1-5, with D tentatively TRBD1 (6 bases). The CDR3 is 16 residues long. Trimming shortened V by 7 bases and J by 2 bases, and 18 bases separated the two germline ends. Germline V CDR1 and CDR2: SNHLY, FYNNEI. This CDR3 reads CASNPVDRSRNQPQHF. CDR3 DNA sequence: TGTGCCAGCAACCCAGTTGACAGGTCTCGCAATCAGCCCCAGCATTTT.

In its sample, this clonotype was seen many times. V is TRBV6-4 and J is TRBJ1-2, with TRBD1 identical over 9 bases. The CDR3 is made up of 13 amino acids. The V segment lost 3 bases and the J segment 8 bases; nucleotides outside the gene matches: 4. Per the germline V gene, CDR1 is MRHNA and CDR2 is SNTAGT. The CDR3 is CASSEDRGRGYTF. CDR3 DNA: TGTGCCAGCAGTGAGGACAGGGGCCGGGGCTACACCTTC.

A note on this clonotype: This CDR3 is missing its conserved last phenylalanine or tryptophan, likely due to a read error. CDR3 amino acids: CASSPLRGGRGYGYTL. Written as DNA, the CDR3 is TGTGCCAGCAGCCCCCTGAGGGGGGGGCGCGGCTATGGCTACACCCTC. The rearrangement uses TRBV2 and TRBJ1-2; a possible D gene is TRBD1 (6 bases). The germline V gene has CDR1 SNHLY and CDR2 FYNNEI. This CDR3 has 16 amino acids. The V end lost 6 bases, the J end lost 4 bases, and 21 bases lay between the germline ends.

The rearrangement joins TRBV7-9 to TRBJ2-5, with D unresolved. The germline CDR1 and CDR2 sequences are SEHNR and FQNEAQ (reference sequence). V was shortened by 5 bases and J by 0 bases, with 10 bases between the two germline ends. The CDR3 consists of 14 residues. The CDR3 here is CASSDRPDQETQYF. The CDR3 nucleotides are TGTGCCAGCAGCGATAGGCCAGACCAAGAGACCCAGTACTTC.

On this clonotype itself: A read error is possible here, since a much larger clone lies one base away. This likely comes from a read error, as the CDR3 has no conserved phenylalanine or tryptophan at its end. J is TRBJ2-1 and V is TRBV7-2; 8 bases are a match to TRBD2. The CDR3 has 20 residues. V was clipped by 3 bases and J by 4 bases; unmatched bases: 20. The germline gives CDR1 SGHTA, CDR2 FQGNSA. CDR3 loop: CASSFPKRGGGSAGYNEQFL. The CDR3 DNA sequence: TGTGCCAGCAGCTTCCCGAAGAGGGGCGGGGGGAGCGCGGGTTACAATGAGCAGTTCTTG.

CDR3 loop: CASSLSGPNSPLHF. The DNA of the CDR3 is TGTGCCAGCAGTTTATCGGGTCCTAATTCACCCCTCCACTTT. This chain links TRBV7-8 with TRBJ1-6; D gene uncertain. Germline V gene lookup returns CDR1 SGHVS and CDR2 FQNEAQ. The V and J ends lost 6 bases and 6 bases respectively, with 12 bases between them. The CDR3 is 14 residues long.

In the case of this clonotype: Mismatch with germline at one junction end may stem from a read error. The chain joins TRBV27 to TRBJ2-5; D may be TRBD1 or TRBD2 (5 bases each). Germline CDR1 MNHEY, CDR2 SMNVEV (reference sequence). The CDR3 loop spans 13 amino acids. The CDR3 bases are TGTGCCAGCAGTTCCTGGGACCAGGAGACCCAGTACTTC. Translation gives CASSSWDQETQYF.

This clonotype was recorded at least ten times. The chain joins TRBV6-5 to TRBJ1-2, with TRBD1 matching 7 bases. Germline V gene data show CDR1 as MNHEY and CDR2 as SVGAGI. The CDR3 is made up of 15 amino acids. The V and J ends lost 2 bases and 4 bases, in that order; junction bases with no gene match: 7. The CDR3 nucleotides read TGTGCCAGCAGTTACGAGACAGGGTTTATCTATGGCTACACCTTC. Its translation: CASSYETGFIYGYTF.

This sequence joins TRBV20-1 and TRBJ2-5; possibly TRBD2 for D (6 bases). Germline CDR1 and CDR2: DFQATT and SNEGSKA (reference sequence). Trimming cost V 3 bases and J 1 base, with 12 bases left between them. The CDR3 sequence is 14 residues long. Here the CDR3 reads CSARKMGGQETQYF. CDR3 in DNA: TGCAGTGCTAGGAAGATGGGAGGCCAAGAGACCCAGTACTTC.

The chain links TRBV20-1 to TRBJ2-3; D perhaps matches TRBD1 (6 bases). CDR1 is DFQATT and CDR2 is SNEGSKA in the germline V gene (reference sequence). This CDR3 comprises 19 residues. V was trimmed by 6 bases and J by 11 bases, leaving 39 bases between them. The DNA of the CDR3 is TGCAGTGCCCAGGGACGGGGCAGGGGACCTTCCAGCTCCTACAATGAGCAGTATTTT. It encodes CSAQGRGRGPSSSYNEQYF.

As regards this clonotype: A read error may explain this, as a much larger clone is one base away. The chain links TRBV30 to TRBJ1-6; D not resolved. Germline-derived CDR1 and CDR2 are GTSNPN and SVGIG (reference sequence). This CDR3 is built from 14 residues. Trimming removed 5 bases at V and 7 bases at J, with 15 bases between. The CDR3 loop reads CAWCSTADNSPLHF. As DNA, the CDR3 is TGTGCCTGGTGCTCCACCGCCGACAATTCACCCCTCCACTTT. Full variable domain (outside the CDR3, taken from reference TRBV30 and TRBJ1-6): SQTIHQWPATLVQPVGSPLSLECTVEGTSNPNLYWYRQAAGRGLQLLFYSVGIGQISSEVPQNLSASRPQDRQFILSSKKLLLSDSGFYLCAWCSTADNSPLHFGNGTRLTVT.

The chain recombines TRBV10-1 with TRBJ1-4; 11 bases fit TRBD1. CDR3 size: 14 residues. From germline, CDR1 is WNHNN and CDR2 SYGVQD (reference sequence). The CDR3 nucleotides are TGCCCAGACAGGACAGGGGGCGCGAGGGAAAAACTGTTTTTT. It is translated as CPDRTGGAREKLFF.